The sequence of this T cell receptor (beta chain) was determined in a study of blood T cell repertoires in COVID-19. One Seattle source followed patients from active infection through their disease course. The repertoire was sequenced with immunoSEQ multiplex PCR; TCRdb's copy has only in-frame clones and lacks some. The data show 65,000 to 90,000 clones, 75% to 90% seen once. The germline CDR1 and CDR2 sequences are SGHVS and FQNEAQ. The CDR3 loop spans 15 amino acids. The germline V and J ends were trimmed by 0 bases and 6 bases, with 14 bases remaining between them. The sequenced sample consisted of peripheral blood. The sequence was collected from an elderly man with COVID-19, enrolled during active disease. This chain links TRBV7-8 with TRBJ1-2, with TRBD1 as a possible D gene (6 bases). CDR3 nucleotides: TGTGCCAGCAGCTTAGCGCCAGGCAGGGGAGATGGCTACACCTTC. It specifies CASSLAPGRGDGYTF.